What follows is one TCR beta chain and its context. This sample was taken from a study of blood T cell repertoires in COVID-19. Study-level information: COVID-19 samples collected from the United States, Italy and Spain covered acute and convalescent phases. PBMCs, B-cell-depleted T cells, or T cells were the source of the cDNA or gDNA that made up the material.

The table came from immunoSEQ multiplex PCR; TCRdb's copy has only in-frame clones and leaves some out. Of under 55,000 clones in the sample, 80% were seen once. The CDR3 has 15 residues. Trimming cost V 0 bases and J 7 bases; bases outside gene matches: 6. Looked up from germline, CDR1 is SGDLS and CDR2 is YYNGEE. The sample consisted of peripheral blood. The receptor's source is a man aged 65-85 years with acute or convalescent COVID-19. The chain combines TRBV9 with TRBJ2-1; 8 nucleotides line up with TRBD1. The CDR3: CASSVVGTGGNEQFF. In nucleotides, the CDR3 is TGTGCCAGCAGCGTAGTTGGGACAGGAGGAAATGAGCAGTTCTTC.